This T cell receptor beta chain appears in the sequencing data of a study of shared clonotypes between healthy human individuals. Study details: Three plates each covered CD4 naive and memory; CD8 naive two, CD8 memory one. Study-wide findings and caveats: Relative to clonotypes present in all four donors, those not shared had lower generation probabilities. Sharing across four donors was highest in naive CD4 (roughly 5%) and lowest in memory CD8 (around 0.4%).

Naive CD8 cells lacked CD45RO, underwent positive selection for CCR7 and left out terminally differentiated effector memory CD45RA+ cells. Germline values: CDR1 MNHNS, CDR2 SASEGT. The CDR3 is 17 amino acids. The trim removed 3 bases at V and 2 bases at J, leaving 4 bases unmatched. Sequencing used immunoSEQ multiplex PCR; TCRdb keeps in-frame clones, though not all of them. Among over 2 million clones listed, roughly 94% were seen once. Note on this clone: Its target is unknown.

The specimen was naive CD8+ T cells sorted from blood. The rearrangement uses TRBV6-1 and TRBJ2-1; 13 positions agree with TRBD2. This TCR derives from a man younger than 30 in good health. The CDR3 loop is CASSDRTSGSPYNEQFF. The CDR3 nucleotides are TGTGCCAGCAGTGACCGGACTAGCGGGAGTCCCTACAATGAGCAGTTCTTC.